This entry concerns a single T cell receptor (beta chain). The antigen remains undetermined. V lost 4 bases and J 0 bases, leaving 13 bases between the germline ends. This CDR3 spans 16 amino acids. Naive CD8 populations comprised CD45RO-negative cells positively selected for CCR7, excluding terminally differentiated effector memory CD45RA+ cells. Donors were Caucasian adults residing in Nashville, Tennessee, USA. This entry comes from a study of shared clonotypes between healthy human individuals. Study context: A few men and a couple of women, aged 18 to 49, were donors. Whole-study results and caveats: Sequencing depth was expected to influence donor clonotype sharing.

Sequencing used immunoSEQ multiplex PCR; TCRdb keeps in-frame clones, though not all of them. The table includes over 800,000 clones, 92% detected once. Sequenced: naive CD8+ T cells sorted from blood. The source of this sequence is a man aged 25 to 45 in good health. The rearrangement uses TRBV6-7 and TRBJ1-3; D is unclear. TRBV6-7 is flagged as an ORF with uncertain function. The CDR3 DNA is TGTGCCAGCAGTTCGATCAAAGAGAGCTCTGGAAACACCATATATTTT. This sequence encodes CASSSIKESSGNTIYF.